Below, one T cell receptor (beta chain) is given with its context. V dropped 4 bases and J dropped 4; count of bases not matched to a gene: 7. The length of the CDR3 is 15 residues. Per germline, CDR1 LGHNA and CDR2 YNFKEQ. The entry originates in a study of blood T cell repertoires in COVID-19. Clones were sequenced by immunoSEQ multiplex PCR, and TCRdb holds only the in-frame ones, with some missing. The table shows 30,000 to 40,000 clones, with around nine tenths occurring only once. The material sequenced was peripheral blood. The rearrangement links TRBV4-2 to TRBJ2-3; 8 nucleotides line up with TRBD2. The receptor comes from a human donor in a cohort sampled during active COVID-19. This CDR3 reads CASSPPGGAADTQYF. The CDR3 bases are TGTGCCAGCAGCCCCCCCGGGGGGGCCGCAGATACGCAGTATTTT.